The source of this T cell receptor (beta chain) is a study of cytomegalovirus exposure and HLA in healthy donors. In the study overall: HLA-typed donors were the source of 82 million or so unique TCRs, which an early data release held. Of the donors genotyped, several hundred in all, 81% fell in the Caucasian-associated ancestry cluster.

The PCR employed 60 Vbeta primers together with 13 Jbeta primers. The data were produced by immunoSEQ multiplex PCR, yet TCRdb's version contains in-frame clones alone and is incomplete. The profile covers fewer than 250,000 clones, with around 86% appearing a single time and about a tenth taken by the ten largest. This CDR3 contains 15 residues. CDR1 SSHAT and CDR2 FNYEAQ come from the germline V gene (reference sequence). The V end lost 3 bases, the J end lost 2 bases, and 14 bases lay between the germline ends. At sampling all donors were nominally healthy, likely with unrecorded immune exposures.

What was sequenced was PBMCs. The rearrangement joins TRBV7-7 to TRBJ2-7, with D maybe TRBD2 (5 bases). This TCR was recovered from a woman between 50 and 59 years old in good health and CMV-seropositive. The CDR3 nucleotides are TGTGCCAGCAGCTTGTTTGAGGGCCCCACCTACGAGCAGTACTTC. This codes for CASSLFEGPTYEQYF.